The 17 T cell receptor beta chains below all came from one sample that was sequenced in a study of T cells in Graves' hyperthyroidism and ophthalmopathy. Amplified regions were TCR beta CDR3 sequences from RNA transcripts. HTBI primers drove first-round RT-PCR of the TCR CDR3. TCRdb passed the multiplex PCR reads through MiXCR, listing each CDR3 protein once. The table lists fewer than 650,000 distinct CDR3 sequences, 12% to 15% of them singletons. Specimen: blood. The receptors were gathered from a woman aged 18-29 years with Graves' ophthalmopathy.

The chain has TRBV29-1 and TRBJ1-1; TRBD1 might be the D (6 bases). Trimming took 6 bases from V and 3 from J, leaving 14 bases between them. This CDR3 region has 13 residues. Germline V gene lookup returns CDR1 SQVTM and CDR2 ANQGSEA. The CDR3 here is CSVSQGRDTEAFF. In DNA form, the CDR3 reads TGCAGCGTATCACAGGGTAGGGACACTGAAGCTTTCTTT.

The V gene is TRBV20-1, the J gene TRBJ1-1, with TRBD1 as a possible D gene (6 bases). The CDR3 is 15 residues long. The V end was cut by 6 bases, the J end by 0 bases, with 17 bases between. Germline assignment: CDR1 DFQATT and CDR2 SNEGSKA (reference sequence). The CDR3 loop reads CSAVRPDRLNTEAFF. The CDR3 nucleotides read TGCAGTGCCGTCAGACCTGACAGGCTGAACACTGAAGCTTTCTTT.

With regard to this clonotype: A much larger clonotype is one base distant, so this may be a read error. The genes are TRBV7-9 and TRBJ2-7; a possible D gene is TRBD1 (5 bases). The germline CDR1 and CDR2 sequences are SEHNR and FQNEAQ (reference sequence). The CDR3 totals 14 residues. V was trimmed by 6 bases and J by 6 bases, leaving 18 bases between them. The CDR3 region is CASSLIGALSEQYF. The DNA for the CDR3 is TGTGCCAGCAGTCTAATAGGGGCCCTGTCCGAGCAGTACTTC.

This clonotype showed up just a few times. This rearrangement joins TRBV7-6 to TRBJ2-7, with 11 bases fitting TRBD2. The germline V gene encodes CDR1 SGHVS and CDR2 FNYEAQ. The CDR3 covers 15 residues. V lost 5 bases, J lost 5 bases, and 8 bases stayed unmatched. The CDR3 bases are TGTGCCAGCAGCCAAACTAGCGGGAGAGGCCACGAGCAGTACTTC. As protein: CASSQTSGRGHEQYF.

This clonotype came up many times. The V gene is TRBV2, the J gene TRBJ2-1, with D maybe TRBD2 (6 bases). V was shortened by 6 bases and J by 0 bases, with 6 bases between the two germline ends. CDR3 length equals 13 residues. CDR1 and CDR2 from the germline V gene are SNHLY and FYNNEI. CDR3 loop: CASRRDSYNEQFF. The CDR3, as DNA: TGTGCCAGCAGGCGGGACTCCTACAATGAGCAGTTCTTC.

Ten or more counts support this clonotype. The chain recombines TRBV4-3 with TRBJ2-3, with 9 positions matching TRBD2. The CDR3 contains 16 residues. Unmatched junction bases numbered 3, after V lost 0 bases and J lost 2 bases. Germline V gene sequence: CDR1 LGHNA, CDR2 YSLEER. The CDR3 sequence is CASSQEVAGDTDTQYF. Here the CDR3 DNA reads TGCGCCAGCAGCCAAGAGGTAGCGGGAGACACAGATACGCAGTATTTT.

The rearrangement links TRBV2 to TRBJ1-3; TRBD1 agrees at 9 bases. The V gene end was trimmed by 8 bases and the J gene end by 4 bases; junction bases not matched to a gene: 3. This CDR3 is 13 amino acids long. Germline-derived CDR1 and CDR2 are SNHLY and FYNNEI. CDR3 sequence: CASRTGVGNTIYF. In DNA, the CDR3 is TGTGCCAGCCGGACAGGGGTGGGAAACACCATATATTTT.

This clonotype was seen a handful of times. The chain recombines TRBV19 with TRBJ1-5; the D gene is possibly TRBD1 (6 bases). The ends were cut back, 7 bases at V and 5 bases at J, with 18 bases in the middle. The CDR3 runs 15 residues. Germline lookup yields CDR1 LNHDA and CDR2 SQIVND (reference sequence). In DNA, the CDR3 is TGTGCCAGTACCTACAGGGTAGGGGCGTATCAGCCCCAGCATTTT. Its translation is CASTYRVGAYQPQHF. Variable domain in full (rest from reference TRBV19 and TRBJ1-5): DGGITQSPKYLFRKEGQNVTLSCEQNLNHDAMYWYRQDPGQGLRLIYYSQIVNDFQKGDIAEGYSVSREKKESFPLTVTSAQKNPTAFYLCASTYRVGAYQPQHFGDGTRLSIL.

This clonotype was counted at least ten times. The J gene is TRBJ1-2, the V gene TRBV28; 9 positions match TRBD1. J was trimmed by 2 bases and V by 6 bases; bases with no gene match: 7. This CDR3 is 15 amino acids long. Germline V gives CDR1 MDHEN, CDR2 SYDVKM. The DNA of the CDR3 is TGTGCCAGCAGAACCACCGGGACAGGGAACTATGGCTACACCTTC. This sequence encodes CASRTTGTGNYGYTF.

The chain uses TRBV7-2 and TRBJ2-7; TRBD1 agrees at 9 bases. Trimming cost V 5 bases and J 4 bases; bases outside gene matches: 12. From germline, CDR1 is SGHTA and CDR2 FQGNSA. This CDR3 has 16 amino acids. The CDR3 nucleotides read TGTGCCAGCAGCCTACCGGGACAGGGTATCCCTTACGAGCAGTACTTC. Its protein is CASSLPGQGIPYEQYF.

This clonotype was detected many times. This rearrangement joins TRBV12-3 or TRBV12-4 to TRBJ2-5; 12 bases are a match to TRBD1. Trimming cost V 4 bases and J 5 bases; bases outside gene matches: 8. The CDR3 loop spans 16 amino acids. CDR3 residues: CASSSSGQGALETQYF. CDR3 coding DNA: TGTGCCAGCAGTTCCTCGGGACAGGGGGCTCTCGAGACCCAGTACTTC.

The chain employs TRBV11-2 and TRBJ2-2, with TRBD2 matching over 12 bases. CDR3 length: 18 amino acids. CDR1 and CDR2 (germline): SGHAT, FQNNGV. V lost 3 bases and J lost 7; bases outside the gene matches: 12. The CDR3 bases are TGTGCCAGCAGCTTCCACGTTCTAGCGGGAGGGCCAAACGGGGAGCTGTTTTTT. It translates to CASSFHVLAGGPNGELFF.

This clonotype showed up many times. The genes are TRBV5-6 and TRBJ2-5; tentative D call: TRBD1 (6 bases). The CDR3 loop spans 15 amino acids. Germline-derived CDR1 and CDR2 are SGHDT and YYEEEE. The V end was cut by 3 bases, the J end by 1 base, with 13 bases between. CDR3 sequence (DNA): TGTGCCAGCAGCTCGCTACAGGGATTCCAAGAGACCCAGTACTTC. Translation: CASSSLQGFQETQYF. Based on the CDR3 plus reference TRBV5-6 and TRBJ2-5, the full variable domain is DAGVTQSPTHLIKTRGQQVTLRCSPKSGHDTVSWYQQALGQGPQFIFQYYEEEERQRGNFPDRFSGHQFPNYSSELNVNALLLGDSALYLCASSSLQGFQETQYFGPGTRLLVL.

The V and J genes are TRBV11-1 and TRBJ2-7; 10 bases fit TRBD1. After removal of 5 bases from V and 5 bases from J, the junction contained 6 bases not matched to a gene. CDR1 SGHAT and CDR2 FQDESV come from the germline V gene (reference sequence). This CDR3 is built from 14 residues. This CDR3 reads CASSATGGRDEQYF. The CDR3 nucleotides read TGTGCCAGCAGCGCGACAGGGGGCCGAGACGAGCAGTACTTC.

This clonotype came up many times. V usage is TRBV7-9 and J usage is TRBJ2-7; a possible D gene is TRBD2 (7 bases). V dropped 1 base and J dropped 2 bases, with 9 bases sitting between them. The CDR3 sequence is 14 residues long. CDR1 SEHNR and CDR2 FQNEAQ come from the germline V gene (reference sequence). The CDR3 DNA reads as TGTGCCAGCAGCTTAGAGGGGGGGGCCTACGAGCAGTACTTC. The encoded protein is CASSLEGGAYEQYF.

The table lists this clonotype with a few counts. The CDR3 spells CASSQDGQPNQPQHF. The CDR3 DNA sequence: TGTGCCAGCAGCCAGGACGGACAGCCAAATCAGCCCCAGCATTTT. The V call is TRBV4-2, the J call TRBJ1-5; tentative D call: TRBD1 (6 bases). Germline loops: CDR1 LGHNA, CDR2 YNFKEQ. Trimming took off 3 bases at V and 4 bases at J, with 13 bases between the two ends. The CDR3 totals 15 residues.

The genes are TRBV24-1 and TRBJ2-5; D is unresolved. Trimming pared 0 bases from V and 5 bases from J, leaving 15 bases between. CDR3 length: 16 amino acids. Germline V lookup: CDR1 KGHDR, CDR2 SFDVKD. CDR3 nucleotide sequence: TGTGCCACCAGTGATTTGGCGTCTCCCGGAGAGGAGACCCAGTACTTC. It codes for CATSDLASPGEETQYF.